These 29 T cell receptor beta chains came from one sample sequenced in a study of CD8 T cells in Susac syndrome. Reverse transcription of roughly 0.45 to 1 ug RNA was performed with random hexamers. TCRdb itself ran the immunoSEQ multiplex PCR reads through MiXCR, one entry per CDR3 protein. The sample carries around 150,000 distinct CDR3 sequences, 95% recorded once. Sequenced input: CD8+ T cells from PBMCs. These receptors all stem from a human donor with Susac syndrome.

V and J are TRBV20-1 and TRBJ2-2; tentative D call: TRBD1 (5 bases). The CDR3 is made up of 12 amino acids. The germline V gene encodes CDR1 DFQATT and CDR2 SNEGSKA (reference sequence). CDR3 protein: CSARQGTGELFF. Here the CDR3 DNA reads TGCAGCGCAAGGCAGGGAACCGGGGAGCTGTTTTTT.

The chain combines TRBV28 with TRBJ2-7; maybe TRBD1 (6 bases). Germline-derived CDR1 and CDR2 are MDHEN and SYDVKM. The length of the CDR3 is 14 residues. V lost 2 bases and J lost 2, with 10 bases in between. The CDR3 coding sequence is TGTGCCAGCAGTTTAGGACAGATAACCTACGAGCAGTACTTC. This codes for CASSLGQITYEQYF.

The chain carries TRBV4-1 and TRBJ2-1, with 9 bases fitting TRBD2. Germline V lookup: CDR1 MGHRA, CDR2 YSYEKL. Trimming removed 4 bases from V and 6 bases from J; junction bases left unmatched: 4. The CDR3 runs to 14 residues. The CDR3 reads CASSLAGVGNEQFF. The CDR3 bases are TGCGCCAGCAGCCTAGCGGGAGTAGGCAATGAGCAGTTCTTC.

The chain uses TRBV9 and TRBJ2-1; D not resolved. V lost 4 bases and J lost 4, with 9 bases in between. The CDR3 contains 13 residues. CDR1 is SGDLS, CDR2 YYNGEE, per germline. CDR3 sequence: CASSTILYNEQFF. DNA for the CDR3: TGTGCCAGCAGCACCATCCTATACAATGAGCAGTTCTTC.

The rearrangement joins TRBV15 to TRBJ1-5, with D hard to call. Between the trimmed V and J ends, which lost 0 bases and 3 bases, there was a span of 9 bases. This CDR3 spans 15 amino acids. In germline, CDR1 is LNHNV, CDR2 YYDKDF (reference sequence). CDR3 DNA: TGTGCCACCAGCAGAGATCAGAACAACAATCAGCCCCAGCATTTT. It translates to CATSRDQNNNQPQHF.

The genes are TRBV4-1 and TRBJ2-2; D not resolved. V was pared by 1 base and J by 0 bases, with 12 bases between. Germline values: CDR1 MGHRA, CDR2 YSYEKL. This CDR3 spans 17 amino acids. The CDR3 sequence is CASSQVRNSPNTGELFF. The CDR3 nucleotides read TGCGCCAGCAGCCAAGTTCGGAACAGTCCGAACACCGGGGAGCTGTTTTTT.

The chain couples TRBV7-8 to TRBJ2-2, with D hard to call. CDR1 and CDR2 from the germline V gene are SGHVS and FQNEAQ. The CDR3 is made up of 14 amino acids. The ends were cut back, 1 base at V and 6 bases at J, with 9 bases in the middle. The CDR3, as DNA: TGTGCCAGCAGCTTAGAGTCGGGCTCCGGGGAGCTGTTTTTT. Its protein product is CASSLESGSGELFF.

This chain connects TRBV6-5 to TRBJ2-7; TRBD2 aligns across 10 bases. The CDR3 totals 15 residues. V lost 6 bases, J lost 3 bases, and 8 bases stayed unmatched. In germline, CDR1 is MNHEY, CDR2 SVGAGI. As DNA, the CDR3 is TGTGCCAGCAGAAACTCCGGGACTAGCGTCTACGAGCAGTACTTC. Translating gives CASRNSGTSVYEQYF.

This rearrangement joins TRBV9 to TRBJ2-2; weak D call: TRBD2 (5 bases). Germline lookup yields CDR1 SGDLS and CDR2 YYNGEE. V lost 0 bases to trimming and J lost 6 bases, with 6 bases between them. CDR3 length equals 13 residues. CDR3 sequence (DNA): TGTGCCAGCAGCGTAGAGGAGGCCGGGGAGCTGTTTTTT. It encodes CASSVEEAGELFF.

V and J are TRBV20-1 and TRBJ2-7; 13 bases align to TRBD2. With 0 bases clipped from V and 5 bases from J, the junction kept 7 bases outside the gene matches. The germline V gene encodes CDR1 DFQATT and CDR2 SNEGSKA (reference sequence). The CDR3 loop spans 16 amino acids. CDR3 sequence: CSARDGLAGESDEQYF. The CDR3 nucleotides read TGCAGTGCTAGAGATGGACTAGCGGGAGAATCGGACGAGCAGTACTTC.

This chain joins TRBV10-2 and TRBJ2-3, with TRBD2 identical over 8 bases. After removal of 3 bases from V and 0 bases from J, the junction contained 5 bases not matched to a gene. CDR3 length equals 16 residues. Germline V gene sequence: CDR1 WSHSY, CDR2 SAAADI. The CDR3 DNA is TGCGCCAGCAGTGATGGACTAGCTGCTAGCACAGATACGCAGTATTTT. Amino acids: CASSDGLAASTDTQYF.

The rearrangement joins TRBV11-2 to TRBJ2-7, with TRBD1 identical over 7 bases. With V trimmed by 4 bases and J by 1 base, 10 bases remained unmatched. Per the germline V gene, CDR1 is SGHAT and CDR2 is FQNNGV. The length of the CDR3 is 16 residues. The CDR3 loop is CASSYQPGQVSYEQYF. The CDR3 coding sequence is TGTGCCAGCAGCTACCAACCTGGACAGGTTTCCTACGAGCAGTACTTC.

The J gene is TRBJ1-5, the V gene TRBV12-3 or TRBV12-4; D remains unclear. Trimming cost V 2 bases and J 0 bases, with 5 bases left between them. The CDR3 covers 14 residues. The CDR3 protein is CASSLHHSNQPQHF. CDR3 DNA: TGTGCCAGCAGTTTACACCATAGCAATCAGCCCCAGCATTTT.

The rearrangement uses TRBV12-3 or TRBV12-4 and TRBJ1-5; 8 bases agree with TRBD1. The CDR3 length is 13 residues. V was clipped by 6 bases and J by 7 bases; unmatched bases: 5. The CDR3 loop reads CASSPRQGQPQHF. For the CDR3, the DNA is TGTGCCAGCAGCCCCAGACAGGGGCAGCCCCAGCATTTT.

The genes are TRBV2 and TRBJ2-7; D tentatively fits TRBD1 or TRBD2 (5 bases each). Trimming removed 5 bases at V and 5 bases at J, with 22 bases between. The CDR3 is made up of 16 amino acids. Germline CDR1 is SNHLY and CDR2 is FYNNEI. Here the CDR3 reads CASSSPGTGVPNEQYF. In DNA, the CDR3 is TGTGCCAGCAGTTCCCCTGGGACCGGCGTCCCCAACGAGCAGTACTTC.

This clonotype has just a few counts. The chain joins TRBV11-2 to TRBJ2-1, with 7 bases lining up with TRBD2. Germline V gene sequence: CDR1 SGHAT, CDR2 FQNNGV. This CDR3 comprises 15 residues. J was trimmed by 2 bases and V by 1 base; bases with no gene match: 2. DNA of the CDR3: TGTGCCAGCAGCTTAGTTGCGGGGGCCTACAATGAGCAGTTCTTC. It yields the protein CASSLVAGAYNEQFF.

The CDR3 spells CASSQDEGREYEQYF. The CDR3 bases are TGCGCCAGCAGCCAAGACGAAGGCAGAGAATACGAGCAGTACTTC. This rearrangement joins TRBV4-1 to TRBJ2-7; D is uncertain. This CDR3 comprises 15 residues. V was pared by 0 bases and J by 4 bases, with 13 bases between. Germline V gene sequence: CDR1 MGHRA, CDR2 YSYEKL.

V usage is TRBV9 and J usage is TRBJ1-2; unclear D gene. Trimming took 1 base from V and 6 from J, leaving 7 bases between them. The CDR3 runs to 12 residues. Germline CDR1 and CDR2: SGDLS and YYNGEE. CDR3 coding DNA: TGTGCCAGCAGCGTACCCGGCAATGGCTACACCTTC. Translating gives CASSVPGNGYTF.

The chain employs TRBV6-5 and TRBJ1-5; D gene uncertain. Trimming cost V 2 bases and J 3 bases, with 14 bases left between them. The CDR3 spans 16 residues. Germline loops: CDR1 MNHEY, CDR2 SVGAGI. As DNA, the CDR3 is TGTGCCAGCAGTTACAGCCCCCCCGGGGACAATCAGCCCCAGCATTTT. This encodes CASSYSPPGDNQPQHF.

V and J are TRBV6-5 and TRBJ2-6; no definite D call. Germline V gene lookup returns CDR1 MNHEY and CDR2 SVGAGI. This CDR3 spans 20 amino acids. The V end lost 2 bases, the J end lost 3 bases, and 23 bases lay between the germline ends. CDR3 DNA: TGTGCCAGCAGTTACCTCCGGGCCGCGAATCTTGACCATGGGGCCAACGTCCTGACTTTC. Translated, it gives CASSYLRAANLDHGANVLTF.

This CDR3 reads CASSLGLGGGNEQFF. In DNA form, the CDR3 reads TGTGCCAGCAGCTTGGGGTTGGGGGGCGGCAATGAGCAGTTCTTC. The chain uses TRBV5-4 and TRBJ2-1; perhaps D is TRBD1 or TRBD2 (6 bases each). The CDR3 extends over 15 amino acids. V was clipped by 0 bases and J by 6 bases, with 13 bases between them. Germline-derived CDR1 and CDR2 are SGHNT and YYREEE (reference sequence).

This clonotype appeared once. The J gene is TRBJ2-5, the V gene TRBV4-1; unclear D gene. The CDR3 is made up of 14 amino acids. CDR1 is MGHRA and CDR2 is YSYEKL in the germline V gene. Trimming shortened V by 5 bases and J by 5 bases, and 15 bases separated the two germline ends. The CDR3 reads CASSNRAVVETQYF. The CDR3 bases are TGCGCCAGCAGCAACAGAGCCGTGGTCGAGACCCAGTACTTC.

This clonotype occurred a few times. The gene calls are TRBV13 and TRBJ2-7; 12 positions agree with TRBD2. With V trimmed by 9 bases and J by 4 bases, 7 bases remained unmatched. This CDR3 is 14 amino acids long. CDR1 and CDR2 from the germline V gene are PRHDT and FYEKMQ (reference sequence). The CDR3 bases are TGTGCCAGTAGTTCCGGGACTAGCGGGTACGAGCAGTACTTC. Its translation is CASSSGTSGYEQYF.

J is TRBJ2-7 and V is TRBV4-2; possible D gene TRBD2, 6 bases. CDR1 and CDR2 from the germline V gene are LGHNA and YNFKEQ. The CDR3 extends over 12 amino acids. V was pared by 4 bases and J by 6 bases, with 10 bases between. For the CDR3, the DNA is TGTGCCAGCAGCCCCGGGACTCCCGAGCAGTACTTC. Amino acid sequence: CASSPGTPEQYF.

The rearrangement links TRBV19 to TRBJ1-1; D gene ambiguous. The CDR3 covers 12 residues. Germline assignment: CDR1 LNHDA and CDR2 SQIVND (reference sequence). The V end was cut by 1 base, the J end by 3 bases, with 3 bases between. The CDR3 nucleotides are TGTGCCAGTAGTATAGGGCACACTGAAGCTTTCTTT. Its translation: CASSIGHTEAFF.

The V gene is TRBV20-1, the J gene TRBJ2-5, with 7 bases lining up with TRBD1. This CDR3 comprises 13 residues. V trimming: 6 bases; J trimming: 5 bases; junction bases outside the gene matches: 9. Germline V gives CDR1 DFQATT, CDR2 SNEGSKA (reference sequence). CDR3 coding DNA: TGCAGTGCCCCCGACAGGGTGTGGGAGACCCAGTACTTC. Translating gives CSAPDRVWETQYF.

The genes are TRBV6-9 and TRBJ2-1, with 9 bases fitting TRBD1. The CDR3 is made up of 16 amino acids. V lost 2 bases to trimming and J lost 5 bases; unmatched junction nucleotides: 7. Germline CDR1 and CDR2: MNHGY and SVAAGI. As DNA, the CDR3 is TGTGCCAGCAGTTATGGAGGGACAGGGTTCGACAATGAGCAGTTCTTC. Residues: CASSYGGTGFDNEQFF.

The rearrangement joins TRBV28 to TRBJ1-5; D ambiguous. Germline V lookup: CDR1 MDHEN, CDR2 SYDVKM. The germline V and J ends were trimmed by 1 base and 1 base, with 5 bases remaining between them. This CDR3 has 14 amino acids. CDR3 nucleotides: TGTGCCAGCAGTTTATCGGGGAGCAATCAGCCCCAGCATTTT. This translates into CASSLSGSNQPQHF.

The CDR3 nucleotides read TGCGCCAGCAGCCAAGTCCTAGCGGGAGGTTCCCAAGAGACCCAGTACTTC. This gives the protein CASSQVLAGGSQETQYF. The V call is TRBV4-1, the J call TRBJ2-5; 11 positions match TRBD2. V shed 1 base and J 1 base; nucleotides not matched to a gene: 5. CDR3 length: 17 amino acids. In germline, CDR1 is MGHRA, CDR2 YSYEKL.